Reported below is one TCR beta chain. Which antigen it targets is not known. The sample holds no much larger clone one base away, and base qualities are not on file. This specimen belongs to a study of cytomegalovirus exposure and HLA in healthy donors (dated 2017 in TCRdb). In the study overall: According to an earlier analysis of a few hundred of the donors, about 179 million T cells yielded 117 million unique TCR beta sequences and 276 Gb of sequence data. Approximately 300 gigabases of sequencing data and approximately 91 million unique TCR sequences made up an early release that covered several hundred HLA-typed donors. Of the roughly 420 genotyped donors, 75% to 85% were placed in the genetic ancestry cluster associated with self-reported Caucasian donors. The study aimed to test whether cataloging public T cell receptors could reveal signatures of past pathogen exposure. The study profiled the T cell repertoires of fewer than 850 subjects by immunosequencing and related them to cytomegalovirus serostatus. Along with the approximately 620-subject first cohort, a separate validation cohort of approximately 110 different subjects was used. High-throughput TCR immunosequencing, statistical association of individual TCRs with disease status, and machine learning were combined to predict cytomegalovirus infection status. In a later analysis, previously published TCR beta repertoires from 670 or so donors were re-analyzed and high-resolution HLA genotyping was added so that TCR occurrence patterns could be studied. The later analysis used no new phenotypic data to find candidate immune exposures, relying instead on TCR beta sequences and their occurrence across donors. In an earlier analysis of roughly 600 of the donors, high-throughput TCR beta sequencing was used to judge whether each TCR beta V gene segment behaved as functional or pseudogenic. Donor age, sex, ethnicity and CMV serostatus were compiled together with the repertoire data. A later genetic analysis took genome-wide SNP genotypes for about 55% of the 666 donors and used that subset as a discovery cohort. Every discovery cohort repertoire had been produced on one sequencing platform. HLA typing included class I and class II loci at four-digit resolution. Typing coverage differed by locus: A, B, C, DRB1 and DQB1 were typed in about 629-640 donors, DQA1 in about 560, DPA1 in some 570, and DPB1 in around 490. A handful of DR-DQ haplotypes were handled as single units for association and clustering because linkage in the cohort was strong. Among roughly 400 genotyped donors of the cohort, an average of around 240,000 unique TCR beta nucleotide sequences were sequenced per donor, 15% to 20% of them non-productive. Overall results and qualifications from the work: While some public TCRs were present in many individuals, most TCR sequences turned up only very rarely across donors. The earlier analysis of almost 600 of the donors excluded roughly 17 rarely observed V segments, including chromosome 9 orphons, because counts were too low. A later analysis associated around 16,000 TCR beta sequences with specific HLA alleles at a false discovery rate of 0.05. Linkage disequilibrium might explain the correlated functional status among segregating V segments, but an unknown experimental factor could not be ruled out. The study listed around 160 TCR beta chains as associated with cytomegalovirus. The authors suggested that the approach could potentially be extended to other disease states and immunological phenotypes. In both the original and validation cohorts, the classifier was reported to diagnose cytomegalovirus status with high specificity and sensitivity. A further reported finding was that TCR beta sequences accurately predicted the HLA-A and HLA-B alleles for most subjects in the first cohort. Only TCR beta chains were sequenced in this cohort, and the absence of alpha or paired-chain data limited detectable features. For the cohort, immune exposure information was limited to CMV serostatus. Because HLA typing was unavailable for some donors at each locus, only the typed subset was used in association tests. A few of the identified cytomegalovirus-associated TCR beta chains were confirmed in vitro to be specific for cytomegalovirus antigens. In a later genetic analysis, fewer N-insertions in productive TCRs were reported among donors in an Asian-associated ancestry cluster than the roughly 700-donor mean. In a later analysis, HLA-associated TCR beta chains were found to be more clonally expanded and to have lower generation probabilities than equally common non-associated chains. Assigning TCR associations to individual alleles was difficult when HLA alleles, especially DR and DQ, strongly co-occurred. In a later analysis, several top co-occurrence clusters were reported to appear linked to parvovirus B19, influenza, CMV and Epstein-Barr virus. According to a later analysis, most CMV-associated TCR beta chains appeared to be HLA-restricted, and the HLA associations seemed to be driven largely by CMV exposure. V-gene and J-gene trimming of TCR beta chains was associated with a missense DCLRE1C variant in a later genetic analysis, and the association was replicated in an independent cohort. In an earlier analysis of more than 500 of the donors, most TCR beta V segments appeared in productive rearrangements about 87% or about 30% of the time, broadly matching IMGT annotations. A cluster of highly shared sequence variants was judged likely to be a technical artifact of the sequencing pipeline. In a later analysis, TCR association rates were found to vary across HLA loci, with the most associated TCRs seen for DRB1 alleles and the fewest for HLA-C alleles. Because the 87-base-pair reads could not distinguish some IMGT-functional V segments, including TRBV6-2 and TRBV6-3, those segments were excluded. Roughly uniform sequencing depth across donors was assumed in presence/absence analyses, although this assumption may not hold.

The cohort consisted of 650 to 850 healthy bone marrow donors. At the time of sampling, every cohort member was nominally healthy, though immune exposures that went unrecorded were likely present. The donor was CMV seropositive and belonged to the group of 250 to 300 seropositive cohort members. Every donor gave a peripheral blood sample, and the peripheral blood mononuclear cells from that sample were used for TCR beta sequencing. The Qiagen DNeasy Blood Extraction Kit was used to extract genomic DNA from the blood cell samples. The CDR3 goes from the cysteine to the phenylalanine over 14 residues. Of the read, only the CDR3 DNA is kept; its 42 bases are in frame from base 1. Deletion took 6 bases off V and 12 bases off J, with a span of 21 bases between the germline ends. CDR1 and CDR2 are read off the germline V gene as SNHLY and FYNNEI. Receptors were amplified or captured by the immunoSEQ multiplex PCR assay. For the multiplex PCR, a mixture combining 60 forward primers for TCR Vbeta segments and 13 reverse primers for TCR Jbeta segments was used. A multiplex PCR assay on genomic DNA amplified the CDR3 region of rearranged TCR beta genes. Amplified TCR beta libraries were sequenced as 87-base-pair reads on the Illumina HiSeq System. The authors' pipeline ran thus. Across the 500 to 750 repertoires, a later analysis counted tens of millions of unique TCR beta chains, approximately 10 million of which were shared by at least two donors. A nearest-neighbor algorithm error-corrected the raw reads and collapsed the reads into unique sequences, merging closely related sequences to remove PCR and sequencing errors. To assign V, D and J gene segments, CDR3 sequences were aligned to IMGT reference sequences. For a sequence to be retained, at least a six-nucleotide match to both a V gene segment and a J gene segment was required. Rearrangements were called productive when the CDR3 lacked stop codons and stayed in frame with V and J; all others were non-productive. Following IMGT convention, CDR3 was defined as the stretch from the second conserved V-encoded cysteine to the conserved J-encoded phenylalanine. Sequences without an unambiguous match to a single V gene segment were excluded from the earlier analysis of about 640 of the donors. In an earlier analysis of 500 to 750 of the donors, V segments were called functional above 56.7% productive rearrangements and were called segregating when the between-donor standard deviation exceeded 5%. To diagnose cytomegalovirus status from the catalog of TCR beta chain sequences, a statistical classification framework was built. V and J gene assignment, in a later analysis, came from comparing TCR nucleotide sequences with IMGT/GENE-DB human TR gene sequences. Using the TCRdist pipeline, a later analysis assigned CDR3 sequences along with most-parsimonious VDJ recombination scenarios. A later analysis defined each TCR beta chain by its CDR3 amino acid sequence plus V-gene family, and excluded reads lacking a unique V-gene family. A later analysis removed over 500 highly shared, low-generation-probability nucleotide sequences to deal with suspected cross-contamination and a sequencing artifact. In a later analysis, a clonal expansion index was calculated for each public chain from normalized within-repertoire ranks of inferred template counts. Generation probabilities in a later analysis came from a VDJ recombination model fitted to out-of-frame rearrangements, and those results were checked against IGoR. A later analysis scored TCR-TCR, TCR-HLA and TCR-CMV co-occurrence with hypergeometric tests, applying a repertoire-size bias correction to TCR pairs. To estimate false discovery rates, a later analysis permuted the HLA or CMV assignments 20 times. In a later analysis, co-occurring TCRs were grouped with DBSCAN, and TCRdist sequence similarity was added when clustering was performed within HLA-allele-positive subsets. For co-occurrence clustering, repertoires with fewer than 30,000 or more than 120,000 public chains were excluded, along with several repertoires with anomalous nucleotide sharing. Not all clones reach the TCRdb copy of this immuneACCESS table, which keeps in-frame sequences only. Checked studies attribute under half of the gap to unresolved V genes and leave the rest unexplained. From that table come the V and J calls and clone size; the DNA was used to work out D and trimming. Here the sample has 150,000 to 200,000 clones; more than 9.5% occur a single time. The ten largest clones add up to 7.8% of the sample.

Sequenced input: PBMCs. This sequence originates from a man between 45 and 60 years old in good health and CMV-seropositive. The V and J genes are TRBV2 and TRBJ2-1; perhaps TRBD1 is the D gene, with 8 bases matching. CDR3 sequence: CASRKSGGGGRQFF. The sequenced DNA: TGTGCCAGCAGGAAATCAGGGGGCGGGGGTCGGCAGTTCTTC.